Shown below are 9 T cell receptor beta chains from a single sample sequenced in a study of blood T cell repertoires in COVID-19. Only in-frame clones appear in the TCRdb table, and some are missing; sequencing was by immunoSEQ multiplex PCR. This table holds under 300,000 clones, around 90% found once. Sequenced sample: peripheral blood. The receptors here all came from a woman aged 60-75 years with COVID-19, enrolled during active disease.

The chain combines TRBV9 with TRBJ1-1; D unresolved. Trimming removed 3 bases at V and 4 bases at J, with 13 bases between. Per the germline V gene, CDR1 is SGDLS and CDR2 is YYNGEE. The CDR3 runs 14 residues. The CDR3 DNA follows: TGTGCCAGCAGCGGAGGGCGGATGGGCACTGAAGCTTTCTTT. Its protein is CASSGGRMGTEAFF.

J is TRBJ2-7 and V is TRBV6-2 or TRBV6-3; no firm D call. There are 13 residues in the CDR3. V was clipped by 2 bases and J by 3 bases, with 8 bases between them. Germline CDR1 MNHEY, CDR2 SVGEGT. The CDR3 sequence is CASSYLLDYEQYF. Written as DNA, the CDR3 is TGTGCCAGCAGTTACCTACTTGACTACGAGCAGTACTTC.

The chain joins TRBV4-3 to TRBJ1-2; a possible D gene is TRBD1 (5 bases). The CDR3 is 13 residues long. CDR1 is LGHNA and CDR2 is YSLEER in the germline V gene. V lost 0 bases and J 7 bases, leaving 9 bases between the germline ends. The CDR3: CASSQEVGAGYTF. The CDR3, as DNA: TGCGCCAGCAGCCAAGAGGTAGGGGCTGGCTACACCTTC.

The rearrangement links TRBV19 to TRBJ1-2, with TRBD1 as a possible D gene (5 bases). This CDR3 spans 14 amino acids. CDR1 is LNHDA, CDR2 SQIVND, per germline (reference sequence). V lost 6 bases and J lost 5, with 16 bases in between. CDR3: CASSQGKGWYGYTF. The CDR3 DNA follows: TGTGCCAGTAGCCAGGGAAAGGGTTGGTATGGCTACACCTTC.

The chain carries TRBV3-1 (or the pseudogene TRBV3-2) and TRBJ2-7, with 7 bases lining up with TRBD2. The germline gives CDR1 LGHDT, CDR2 YNNKEL (reference sequence). The junction had 5 bases not matched to a gene; V was cut back by 0 bases and J by 0 bases. The CDR3 has 16 amino acids. CDR3 amino acids: CASSQDPGRSSYEQYF. CDR3 in DNA: TGTGCCAGCAGCCAAGATCCCGGGAGGAGCTCCTACGAGCAGTACTTC.

V usage is TRBV4-2 and J usage is TRBJ1-2; 10 bases are shared with TRBD1. Germline V gene lookup returns CDR1 LGHNA and CDR2 YNFKEQ. This CDR3 has 16 amino acids. The trim removed 1 base at V and 6 bases at J, leaving 8 bases unmatched. CDR3 amino acids: CASSQVLPGTGDGYTF. For the CDR3, the DNA is TGTGCCAGCAGCCAAGTGCTACCGGGGACAGGGGATGGCTACACCTTC.

This clone appeared a few times. The chain has TRBV11-2 and TRBJ1-1, with a tentative D call TRBD1 (5 bases). This CDR3 has 12 amino acids. Germline V lookup: CDR1 SGHAT, CDR2 FQNNGV. V was trimmed by 5 bases and J by 11 bases, leaving 15 bases between them. CDR3 sequence: CASSPDSELAFF. The CDR3 DNA sequence: TGTGCCAGCAGCCCCGACAGTGAGCTGGCTTTCTTT.

This sequence joins TRBV9 and TRBJ2-1, with 10 bases lining up with TRBD1. Germline V lookup: CDR1 SGDLS, CDR2 YYNGEE. This CDR3 contains 14 residues. V was pared by 2 bases and J by 8 bases, with 4 bases of the junction left unmatched. DNA for the CDR3: TGTGCCAGCAGCGTGGCCGGGACAGGGGATGAGCAGTTCTTC. Translating it yields CASSVAGTGDEQFF.

V and J are TRBV5-1 and TRBJ2-7; D unresolved. CDR3 length equals 13 residues. V lost 2 bases and J lost 2, with 8 bases in between. The V gene's germline CDR1 is SGHRS and CDR2 YFSETQ. The CDR3 loop reads CASSFTPAYEQYF. CDR3 DNA: TGCGCCAGCAGCTTTACCCCAGCCTACGAGCAGTACTTC.